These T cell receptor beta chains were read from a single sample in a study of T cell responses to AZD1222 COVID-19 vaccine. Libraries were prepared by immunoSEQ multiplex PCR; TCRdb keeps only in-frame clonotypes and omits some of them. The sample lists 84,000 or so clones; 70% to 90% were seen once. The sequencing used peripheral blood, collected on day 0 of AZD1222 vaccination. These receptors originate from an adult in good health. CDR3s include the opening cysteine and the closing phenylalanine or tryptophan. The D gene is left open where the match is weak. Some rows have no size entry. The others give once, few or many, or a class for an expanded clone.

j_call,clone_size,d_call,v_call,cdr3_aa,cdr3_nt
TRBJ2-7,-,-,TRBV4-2,CASSPVGVGEDYEQYF,TGTGCCAGCAGCCCCGTGGGGGTGGGAGAGGACTACGAGCAGTACTTC
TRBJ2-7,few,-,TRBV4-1,CASSQPAGSGEQYF,TGCGCCAGCAGCCAACCGGCAGGGAGTGGCGAGCAGTACTTC
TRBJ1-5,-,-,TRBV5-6,CASSARVSNQPQHF,TGTGCCAGCAGCGCCAGGGTCTCCAATCAGCCCCAGCATTTT
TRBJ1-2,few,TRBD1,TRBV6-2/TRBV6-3,CASSYSSGGASYTF,TGTGCCAGCAGTTACTCGTCAGGGGGCGCATCCTACACCTTC
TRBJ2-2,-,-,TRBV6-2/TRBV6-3,CASSHRGDTGELFF,TGTGCCAGCAGTCACCGGGGAGACACCGGGGAGCTGTTTTTT
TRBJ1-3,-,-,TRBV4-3,CASSQGTAGNTIYF,TGCGCCAGCAGCCAAGGGACAGCCGGAAACACCATATATTTT
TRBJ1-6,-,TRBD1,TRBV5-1,CASSLEGQGRNSPLHF,TGCGCCAGCAGCTTGGAGGGACAGGGCAGAAATTCACCCCTCCACTTT
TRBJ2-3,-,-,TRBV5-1,CASSLDLDTQYF,TGCGCCAGCAGCTTGGACTTAGATACGCAGTATTTT
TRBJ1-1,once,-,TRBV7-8,CASSFSIGSTEAFF,TGTGCCAGCAGCTTCTCCATTGGGAGCACTGAAGCTTTCTTT
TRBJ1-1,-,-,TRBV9,CASSVDLNTEAFF,TGTGCCAGCAGCGTAGACCTGAACACTGAAGCTTTCTTT
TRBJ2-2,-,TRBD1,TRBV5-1,CASSLQGRGPPNTGELFF,TGCGCCAGCAGCTTGCAGGGCAGGGGGCCCCCGAACACCGGGGAGCTGTTTTTT
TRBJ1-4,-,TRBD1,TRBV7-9,CASSPFVTGSGEKLFF,TGTGCCAGCAGCCCTTTTGTGACAGGGTCGGGGGAAAAACTGTTTTTT
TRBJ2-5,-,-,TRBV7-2,CASRPPTGETQYF,TGTGCCAGCAGACCTCCTACAGGGGAGACCCAGTACTTC
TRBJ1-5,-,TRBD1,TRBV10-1,CASSEGQGRQPQHF,TGCGCCAGCAGTGAGGGACAGGGGAGGCAGCCCCAGCATTTT
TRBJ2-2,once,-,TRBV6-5,CASSYSTGNTGELFF,TGTGCCAGCAGTTACTCGACTGGCAACACCGGGGAGCTGTTTTTT
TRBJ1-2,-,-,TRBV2,CASSEARRVGGYTF,TGTGCCAGCAGTGAAGCGCGGAGGGTCGGCGGCTACACCTTC
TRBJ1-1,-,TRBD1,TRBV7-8,CASSPGGINTEAFF,TGTGCCAGCAGCCCAGGGGGCATCAACACTGAAGCTTTCTTT
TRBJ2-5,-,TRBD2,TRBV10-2,CASSEPGLVSETQYF,TGCGCCAGCAGTGAACCGGGACTAGTATCGGAGACCCAGTACTTC
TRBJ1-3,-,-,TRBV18,CASSPPGASRGSGNTIYF,TGTGCCAGCTCACCACCGGGGGCGAGTAGGGGCTCTGGAAACACCATATATTTT
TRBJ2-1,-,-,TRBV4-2,CASSQGGSEMHNEQFF,TGTGCCAGCAGCCAAGGGGGTTCTGAAATGCACAATGAGCAGTTCTTC
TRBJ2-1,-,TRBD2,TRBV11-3,CASSSTLGLAGVPYNEQFF,TGTGCCAGCAGCTCAACTCTCGGACTAGCGGGAGTCCCCTACAATGAGCAGTTCTTC
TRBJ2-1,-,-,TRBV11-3,CASSPGWGGYEQFF,TGTGCCAGCAGTCCAGGGTGGGGTGGGTATGAGCAGTTCTTC
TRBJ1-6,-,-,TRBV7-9,CASSLDTPATSPLHF,TGTGCCAGCAGCTTGGACACCCCGGCGACCTCACCCCTCCACTTT
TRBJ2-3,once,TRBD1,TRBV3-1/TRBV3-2,CASSQPGQGLHTQYF,TGTGCCAGCAGCCAACCCGGACAGGGCCTGCATACGCAGTATTTT
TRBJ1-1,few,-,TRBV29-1,CSVEFWGDTEAFF,TGCAGCGTTGAATTTTGGGGCGACACTGAAGCTTTCTTT
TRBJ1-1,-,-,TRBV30,CAWSRGGNTEAFF,TGTGCCTGGAGTCGTGGGGGAAACACTGAAGCTTTCTTT
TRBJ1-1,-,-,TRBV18,CASSPRGMYTEAFF,TGTGCCAGCTCACCCCGGGGTATGTACACTGAAGCTTTCTTT
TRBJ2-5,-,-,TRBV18,CASSPPEQGMETQYF,TGTGCCAGCTCACCCCCTGAGCAGGGTATGGAGACCCAGTACTTC
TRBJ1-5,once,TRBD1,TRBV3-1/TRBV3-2,CASSGGTGSNQPQHF,TGTGCCAGCAGCGGAGGGACAGGGAGCAATCAGCCCCAGCATTTT
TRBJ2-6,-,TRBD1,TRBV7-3,CASSKRQGSGANVLTF,TGTGCCAGCAGCAAGAGACAGGGCTCTGGGGCCAACGTCCTGACTTTC
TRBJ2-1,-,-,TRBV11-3,CASSLGMGPGYNEQFF,TGTGCCAGCAGCTTAGGTATGGGCCCCGGGTACAATGAGCAGTTCTTC
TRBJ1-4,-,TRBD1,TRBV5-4,CASSLGGQVGEKLFF,TGTGCCAGCAGCTTGGGGGGACAGGTCGGTGAAAAACTGTTTTTT
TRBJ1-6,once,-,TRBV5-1,CASSNPPGEINSPLHF,TGCGCCAGCAGCAACCCACCGGGCGAGATTAATTCACCCCTCCACTTT
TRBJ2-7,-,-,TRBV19,CASGSQTYEQYF,TGTGCCAGTGGGAGCCAGACCTACGAGCAGTACTTC
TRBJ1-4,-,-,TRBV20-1,CSALPIKALFF,TGCAGTGCCCTGCCCATTAAGGCTCTGTTTTTT
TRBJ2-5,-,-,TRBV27,CASLSRAETQYF,TGTGCCAGCCTATCCAGGGCGGAGACCCAGTACTTC
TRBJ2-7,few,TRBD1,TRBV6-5,CASCRDRGHEQYF,TGTGCCAGCTGCCGGGACAGGGGCCACGAGCAGTACTTC
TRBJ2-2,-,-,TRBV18,CASSPAGVPNTGELFF,TGTGCCAGCTCACCAGCAGGCGTCCCGAACACCGGGGAGCTGTTTTTT
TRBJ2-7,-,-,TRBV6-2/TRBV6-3,CASSHSYEQYF,TGTGCCAGCAGTCACTCCTACGAGCAGTACTTC
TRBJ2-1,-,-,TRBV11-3,CASSTDGQGFFNEQFF,TGTGCCAGCAGTACAGACGGGCAGGGCTTCTTCAATGAGCAGTTCTTC